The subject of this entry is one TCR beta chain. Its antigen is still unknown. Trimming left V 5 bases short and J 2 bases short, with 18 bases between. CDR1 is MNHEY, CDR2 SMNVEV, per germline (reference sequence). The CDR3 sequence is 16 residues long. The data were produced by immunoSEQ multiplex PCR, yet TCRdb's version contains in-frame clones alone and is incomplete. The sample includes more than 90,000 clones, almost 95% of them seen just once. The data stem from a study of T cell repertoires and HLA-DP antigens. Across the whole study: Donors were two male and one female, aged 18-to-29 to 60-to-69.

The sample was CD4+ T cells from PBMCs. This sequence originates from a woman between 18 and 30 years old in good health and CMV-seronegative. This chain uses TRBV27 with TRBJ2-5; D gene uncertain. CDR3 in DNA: TGTGCCAGCAGTCTTTTGGGGAAAAGTCTACAAGAGACCCAGTACTTC. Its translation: CASSLLGKSLQETQYF.